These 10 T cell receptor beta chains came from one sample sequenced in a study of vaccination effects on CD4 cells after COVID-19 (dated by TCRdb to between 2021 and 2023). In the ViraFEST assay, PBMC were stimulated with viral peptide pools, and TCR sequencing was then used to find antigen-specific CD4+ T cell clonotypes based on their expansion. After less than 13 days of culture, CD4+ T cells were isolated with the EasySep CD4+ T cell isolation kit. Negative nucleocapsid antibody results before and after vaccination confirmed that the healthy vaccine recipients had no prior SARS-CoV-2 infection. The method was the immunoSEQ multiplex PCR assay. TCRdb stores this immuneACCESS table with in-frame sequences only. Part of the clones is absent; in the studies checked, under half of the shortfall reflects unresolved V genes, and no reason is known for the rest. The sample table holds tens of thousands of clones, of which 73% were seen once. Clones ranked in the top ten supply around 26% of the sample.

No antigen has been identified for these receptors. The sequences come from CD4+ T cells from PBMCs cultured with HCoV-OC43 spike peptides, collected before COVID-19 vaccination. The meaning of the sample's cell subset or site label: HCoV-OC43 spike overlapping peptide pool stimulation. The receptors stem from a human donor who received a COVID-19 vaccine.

CDR3 protein: CAWSIRDGYEQYF. The CDR3 bases are TGTGCCTGGAGTATAAGGGATGGGTACGAGCAGTACTTC. This rearrangement joins TRBV30 to TRBJ2-7; D is undetermined. The V end lost 2 bases, the J end lost 4 bases, and 12 bases lay between the germline ends. CDR1 is GTSNPN, CDR2 SVGIG, per germline (reference sequence). The CDR3 has 13 residues.

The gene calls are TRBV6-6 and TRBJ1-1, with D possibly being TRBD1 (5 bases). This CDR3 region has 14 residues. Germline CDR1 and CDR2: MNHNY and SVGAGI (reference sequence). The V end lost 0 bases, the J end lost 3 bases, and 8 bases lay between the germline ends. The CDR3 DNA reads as TGTGCCAGCAGTTACTCGGGGGGATACACTGAAGCTTTCTTT. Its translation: CASSYSGGYTEAFF.

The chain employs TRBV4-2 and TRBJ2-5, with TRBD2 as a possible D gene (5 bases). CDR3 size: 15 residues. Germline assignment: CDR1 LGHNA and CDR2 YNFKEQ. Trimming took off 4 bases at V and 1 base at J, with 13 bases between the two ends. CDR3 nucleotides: TGTGCCAGCAGCCCTAAAGGAGGACTCCAAGAGACCCAGTACTTC. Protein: CASSPKGGLQETQYF.

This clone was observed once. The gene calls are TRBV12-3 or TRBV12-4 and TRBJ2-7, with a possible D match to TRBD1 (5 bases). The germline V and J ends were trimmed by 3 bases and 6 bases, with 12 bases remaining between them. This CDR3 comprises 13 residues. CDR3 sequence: CASSLGHAGEQYF. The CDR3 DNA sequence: TGTGCCAGCAGTTTGGGGCACGCAGGCGAGCAGTACTTC.

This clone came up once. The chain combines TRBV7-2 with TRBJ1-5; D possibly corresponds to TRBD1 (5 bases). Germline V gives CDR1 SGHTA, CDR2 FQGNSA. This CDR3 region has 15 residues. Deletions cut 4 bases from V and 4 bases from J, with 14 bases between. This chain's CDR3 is CASSSGTNRNQPQHF. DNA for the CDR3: TGTGCCAGCAGCTCCGGCACCAACAGGAATCAGCCCCAGCATTTT.

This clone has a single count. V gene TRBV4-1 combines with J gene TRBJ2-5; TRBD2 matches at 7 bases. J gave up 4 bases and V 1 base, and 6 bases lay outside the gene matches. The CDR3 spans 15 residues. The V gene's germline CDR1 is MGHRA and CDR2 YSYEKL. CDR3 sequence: CASSQAVAGGETQYF. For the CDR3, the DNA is TGCGCCAGCAGCCAAGCGGTAGCGGGCGGAGAGACCCAGTACTTC.

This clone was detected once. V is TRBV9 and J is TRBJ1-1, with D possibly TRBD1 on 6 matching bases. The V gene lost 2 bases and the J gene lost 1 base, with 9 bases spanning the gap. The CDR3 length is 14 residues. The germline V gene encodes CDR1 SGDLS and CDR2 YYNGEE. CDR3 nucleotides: TGTGCCAGCAGCGTGACGGGACAGAACACTGAAGCTTTCTTT. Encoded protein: CASSVTGQNTEAFF.

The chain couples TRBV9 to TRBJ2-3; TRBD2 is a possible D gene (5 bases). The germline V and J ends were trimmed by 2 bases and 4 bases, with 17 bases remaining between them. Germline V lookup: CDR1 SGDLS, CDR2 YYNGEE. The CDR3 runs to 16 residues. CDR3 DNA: TGTGCCAGCAGCGTGTTCCTAGCCGGGTCATCAGATACGCAGTATTTT. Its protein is CASSVFLAGSSDTQYF.

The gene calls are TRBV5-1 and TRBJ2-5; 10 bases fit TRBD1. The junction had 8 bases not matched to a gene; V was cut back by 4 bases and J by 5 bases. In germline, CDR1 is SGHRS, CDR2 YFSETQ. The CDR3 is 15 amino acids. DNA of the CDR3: TGCGCCAGCAGCCCGACAGGGGGCGGCCGGGAGACCCAGTACTTC. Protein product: CASSPTGGGRETQYF.

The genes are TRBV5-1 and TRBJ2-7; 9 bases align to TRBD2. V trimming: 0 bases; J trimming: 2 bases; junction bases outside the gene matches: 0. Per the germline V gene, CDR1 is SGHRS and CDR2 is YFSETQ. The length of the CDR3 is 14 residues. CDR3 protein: CASSLGTSAYEQYF. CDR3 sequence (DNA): TGCGCCAGCAGCTTGGGGACTAGCGCCTACGAGCAGTACTTC.